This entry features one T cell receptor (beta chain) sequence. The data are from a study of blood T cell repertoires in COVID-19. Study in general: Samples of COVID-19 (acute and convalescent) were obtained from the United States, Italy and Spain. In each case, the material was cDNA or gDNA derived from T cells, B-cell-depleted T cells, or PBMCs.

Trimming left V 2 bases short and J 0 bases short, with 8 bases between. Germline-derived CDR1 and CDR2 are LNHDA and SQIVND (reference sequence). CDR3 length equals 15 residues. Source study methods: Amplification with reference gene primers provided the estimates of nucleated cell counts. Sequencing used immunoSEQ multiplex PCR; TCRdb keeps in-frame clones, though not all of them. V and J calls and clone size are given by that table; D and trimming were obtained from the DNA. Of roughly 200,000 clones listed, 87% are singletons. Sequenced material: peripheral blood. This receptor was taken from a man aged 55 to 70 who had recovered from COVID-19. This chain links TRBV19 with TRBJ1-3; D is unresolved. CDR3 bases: TGTGCCAGTAGTATACGGCGGCTCTCTGGAAACACCATATATTTT. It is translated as CASSIRRLSGNTIYF.